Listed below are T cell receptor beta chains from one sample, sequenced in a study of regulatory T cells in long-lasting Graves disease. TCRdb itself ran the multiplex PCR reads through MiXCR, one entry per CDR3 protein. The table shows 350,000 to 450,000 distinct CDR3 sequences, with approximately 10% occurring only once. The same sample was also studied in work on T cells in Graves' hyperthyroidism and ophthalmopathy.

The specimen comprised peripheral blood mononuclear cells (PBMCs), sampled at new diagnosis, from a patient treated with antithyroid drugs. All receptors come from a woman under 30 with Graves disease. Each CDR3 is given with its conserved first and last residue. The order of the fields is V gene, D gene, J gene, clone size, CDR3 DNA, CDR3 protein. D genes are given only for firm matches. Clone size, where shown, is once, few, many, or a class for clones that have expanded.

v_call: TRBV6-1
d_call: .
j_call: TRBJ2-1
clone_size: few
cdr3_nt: TGTGCCGGGGGAAGCTCCTACAATGAGCAGTTCTTC
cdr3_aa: CAGGSSYNEQFF

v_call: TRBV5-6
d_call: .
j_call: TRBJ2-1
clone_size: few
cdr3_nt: TGTGCCAGCAGCTACAGCGGTGGTGGTAGAAATGAGCAGTTCTTC
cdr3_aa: CASSYSGGGRNEQFF

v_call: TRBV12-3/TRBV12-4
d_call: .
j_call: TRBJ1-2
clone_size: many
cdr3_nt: TGTGCCAGCACCCGAAGCCGACCTGTCTATGGCTACACCTTC
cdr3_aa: CASTRSRPVYGYTF

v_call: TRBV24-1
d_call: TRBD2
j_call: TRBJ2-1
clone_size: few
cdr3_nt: TGTGCCACAGAACTAGCGGGAGATGCTGAGCAGTTCTTC
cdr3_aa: CATELAGDAEQFF

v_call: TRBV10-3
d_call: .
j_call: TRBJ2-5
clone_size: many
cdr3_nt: TGTGCCATCAGGACAGAAGAGACCCAGTACTTC
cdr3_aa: CAIRTEETQYF

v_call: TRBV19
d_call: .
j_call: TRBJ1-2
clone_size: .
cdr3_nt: TGTGCCAGTAGTTCCGGGCAGACGAGATGGGGCTACACCTTC
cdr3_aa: CASSSGQTRWGYTF

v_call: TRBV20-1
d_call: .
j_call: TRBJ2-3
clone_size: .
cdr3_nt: TGCAGTGCCACCTCCGGGGGAGGTCGGGATACGCAGTATTTT
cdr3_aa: CSATSGGGRDTQYF

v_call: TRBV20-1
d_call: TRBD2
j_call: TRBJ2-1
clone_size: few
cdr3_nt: TGCAGTGCTAGAGAACAGACTAGCGCGAACTACAATGAGCAGTTCTTC
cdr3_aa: CSAREQTSANYNEQFF

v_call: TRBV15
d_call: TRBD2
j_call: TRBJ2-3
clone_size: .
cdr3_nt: TGTGCCACCAGCAGAGAGGGGTTTAGCGGGAGTAGCACAGATACGCAGTATTTT
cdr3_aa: CATSREGFSGSSTDTQYF

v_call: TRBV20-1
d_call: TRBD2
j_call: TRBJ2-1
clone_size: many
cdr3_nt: TGCAGTGCTAGTGGGACTAGCGGGGCCGTCGGGCAGTTCTTC
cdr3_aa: CSASGTSGAVGQFF

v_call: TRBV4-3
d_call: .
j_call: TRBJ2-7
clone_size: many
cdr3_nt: TGCGCCAGCAGCCAAGGGGCCGCCAGCAGCTACGAGCAGTACTTC
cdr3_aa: CASSQGAASSYEQYF

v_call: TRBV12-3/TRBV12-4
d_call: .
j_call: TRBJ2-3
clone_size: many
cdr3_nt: TGTGCCAGCAGTTTAGGAGGAGTTCGGACAGATACGCAGTATTTT
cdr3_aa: CASSLGGVRTDTQYF

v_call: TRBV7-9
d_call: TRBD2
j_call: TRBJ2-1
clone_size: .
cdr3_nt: TGTGCCAGCAACCAGGGACTAGCGATTTACAATGAGCAGTTCTTC
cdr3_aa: CASNQGLAIYNEQFF

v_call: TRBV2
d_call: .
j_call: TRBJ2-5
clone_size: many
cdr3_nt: TGTGCCAGCGACAACCGGGACTTACAAGAGACCCAGTACTTC
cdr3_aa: CASDNRDLQETQYF

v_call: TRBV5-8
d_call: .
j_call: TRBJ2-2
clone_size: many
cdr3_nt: TGTGCCAGCAGCTTGGTCCTCCCCGGGGAGCTGTTTTTT
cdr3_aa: CASSLVLPGELFF

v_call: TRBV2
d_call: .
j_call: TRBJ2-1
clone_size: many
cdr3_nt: TGTGCCAGCAGCAAAAGCAATGAGCAGTTCTTC
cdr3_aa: CASSKSNEQFF

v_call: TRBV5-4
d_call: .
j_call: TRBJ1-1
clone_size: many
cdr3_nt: TGTGCCAGCAGCTCTCGGGGTTTGCGGAACACTGAAGCTTTCTTT
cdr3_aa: CASSSRGLRNTEAFF

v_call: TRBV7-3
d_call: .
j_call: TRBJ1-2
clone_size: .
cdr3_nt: TGCGCCAGCAGCCAAGTAGGTCTCAGGGGCCATGGCTACACCTTC
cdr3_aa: CASSQVGLRGHGYTF

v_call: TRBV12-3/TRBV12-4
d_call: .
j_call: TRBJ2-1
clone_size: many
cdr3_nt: TGTGCCAGCAGTTTGCCGGGAGCGAGAAACAATGAGCAGTTCTTC
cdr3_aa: CASSLPGARNNEQFF

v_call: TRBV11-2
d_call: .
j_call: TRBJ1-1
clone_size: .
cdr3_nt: TGTGCCAGCAGCACAATGACATCTTCCACTGAAGCTTTCTTT
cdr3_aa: CASSTMTSSTEAFF

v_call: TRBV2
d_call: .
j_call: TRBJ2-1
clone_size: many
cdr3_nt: TGTGCCAGCAGTGAAGCGCCCGGGGATGAGCAGTTCTTC
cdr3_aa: CASSEAPGDEQFF

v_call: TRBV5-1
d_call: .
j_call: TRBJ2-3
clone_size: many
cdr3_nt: TGCGCCAGCAGTCGGGACCGCCCAGATACGCAGTATTTT
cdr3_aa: CASSRDRPDTQYF

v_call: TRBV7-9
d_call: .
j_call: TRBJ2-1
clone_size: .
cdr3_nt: TGTGCCAGCAGCTTAGCTCTTTACATCAAGCAGGGGTTTTACAATGAGCAGTTCTTC
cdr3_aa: CASSLALYIKQGFYNEQFF

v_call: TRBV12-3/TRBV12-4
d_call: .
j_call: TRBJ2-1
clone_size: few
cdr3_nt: TGTGCCAGCGCGGGGTTCCCCTCGAGCTCCTACAATGAGCAGTTCTTC
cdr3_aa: CASAGFPSSSYNEQFF

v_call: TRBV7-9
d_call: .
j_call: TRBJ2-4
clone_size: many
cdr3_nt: TGTGCCAGCAGCTTCGGTCCCTCATCGGATTTAAACATTCAGTACTTC
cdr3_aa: CASSFGPSSDLNIQYF

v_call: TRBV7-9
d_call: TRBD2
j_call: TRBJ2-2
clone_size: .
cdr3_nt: TGTGCCAGCCCGTACGATATAGCGGGATCACGGAACACCGGGGAGCTGTTTTTT
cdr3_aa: CASPYDIAGSRNTGELFF

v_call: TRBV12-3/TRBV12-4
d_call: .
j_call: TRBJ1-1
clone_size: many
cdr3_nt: TGTGCCAGCAGTTTAGCGCCCAGGGTGAACACTGAAGCTTTCTTT
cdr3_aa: CASSLAPRVNTEAFF

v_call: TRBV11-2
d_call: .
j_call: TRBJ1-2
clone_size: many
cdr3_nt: TGTGCCAGCAGCTTAGTTCCGGGGGATAGATTTGGCTACACCTTC
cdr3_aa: CASSLVPGDRFGYTF

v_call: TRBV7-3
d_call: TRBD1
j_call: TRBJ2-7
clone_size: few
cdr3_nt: TGTGCCAGCAGCCTACAGGGGAGTCTGACGGACGAGCAGTACTTC
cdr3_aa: CASSLQGSLTDEQYF

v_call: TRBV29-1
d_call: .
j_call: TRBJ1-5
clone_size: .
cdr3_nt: TGCAGCGTTGGGTATGGAGCTAGCAATCAGCCCCAGCATTTT
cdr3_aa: CSVGYGASNQPQHF

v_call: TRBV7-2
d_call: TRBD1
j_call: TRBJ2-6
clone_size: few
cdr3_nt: TGTGCCAGCACCCGGACAGGTTCCGGGGCCAACGTCCTGACTTTC
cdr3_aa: CASTRTGSGANVLTF

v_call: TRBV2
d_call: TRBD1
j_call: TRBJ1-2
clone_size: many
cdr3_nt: TGTGCCAGCATTCTTCGGGACAGATCTAACTATGGCTACACCTTC
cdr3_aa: CASILRDRSNYGYTF

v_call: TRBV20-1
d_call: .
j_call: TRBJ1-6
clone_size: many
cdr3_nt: TGCAGTGCTAGAGAGGGAGGGGGGAATTCACCCCTCCACTTT
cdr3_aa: CSAREGGGNSPLHF

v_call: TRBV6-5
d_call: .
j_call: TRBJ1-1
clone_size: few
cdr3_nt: TGTGCCAGCAGTTTCAGGCCAGCGAACACTGAAGCTTTCTTT
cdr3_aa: CASSFRPANTEAFF

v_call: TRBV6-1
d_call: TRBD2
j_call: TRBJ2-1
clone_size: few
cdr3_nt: TGTGCCGTTAGCAGGGGGACTAGCGGGAGGGCCACCTTTAATGAGCAGTTCTTC
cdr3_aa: CAVSRGTSGRATFNEQFF

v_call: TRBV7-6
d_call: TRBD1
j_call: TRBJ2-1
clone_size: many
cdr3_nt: TGTGCCAGCAGCTTAAGGAGGACAGGAGACAATGAGCAGTTCTTC
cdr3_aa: CASSLRRTGDNEQFF

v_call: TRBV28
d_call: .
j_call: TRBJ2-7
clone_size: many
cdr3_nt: TGTGCCAGCATGACCAGAAGGCACCCCTACGAGCAGTACTTC
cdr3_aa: CASMTRRHPYEQYF

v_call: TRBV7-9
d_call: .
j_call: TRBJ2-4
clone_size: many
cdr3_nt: TGTGCCAGCAGCCCCTCTCCCATGTTAGCCAAAAACATTCAGTACTTC
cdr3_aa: CASSPSPMLAKNIQYF

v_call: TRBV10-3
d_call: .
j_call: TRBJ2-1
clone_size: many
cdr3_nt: TGTGCCATCAGTGAGGGCATTTGGGAGCAGTTCTTC
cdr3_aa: CAISEGIWEQFF

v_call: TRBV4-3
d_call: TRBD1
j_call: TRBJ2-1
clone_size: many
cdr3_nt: TGCGCCAGCAGCCAACAAAGAGCTACATTAGGACAGGGGTGGATCGGGCAGTTCTTC
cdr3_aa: CASSQQRATLGQGWIGQFF

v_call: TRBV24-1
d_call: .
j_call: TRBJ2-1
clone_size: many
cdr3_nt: TGTGCCACCAGTGACCCCGGGGGGCTAGCGAGCGATGAGCAGTTCTTC
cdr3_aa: CATSDPGGLASDEQFF

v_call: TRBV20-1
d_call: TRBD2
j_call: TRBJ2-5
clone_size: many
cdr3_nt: TGCAGTGCTATTAGGTCGGGCGGGGGGGCCGTGGTAAAGACCCAGTACTTC
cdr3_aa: CSAIRSGGGAVVKTQYF

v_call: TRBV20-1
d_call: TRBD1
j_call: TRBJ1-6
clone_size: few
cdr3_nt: TGCAGTGCCAAAGCCCTATATGGGACAGACCATTCACCCCTCCACTTT
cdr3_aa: CSAKALYGTDHSPLHF

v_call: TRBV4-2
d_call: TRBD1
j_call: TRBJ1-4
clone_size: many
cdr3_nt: TGTGCCAGCAGCCAGGACGAGGGACAGCCTGATTTT
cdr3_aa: CASSQDEGQPDF

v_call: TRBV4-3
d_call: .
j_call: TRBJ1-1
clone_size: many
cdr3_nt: TGCGCCAGCAGCCAGGGTGTAGGGAACACTGAAGCTTTCTTT
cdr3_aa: CASSQGVGNTEAFF

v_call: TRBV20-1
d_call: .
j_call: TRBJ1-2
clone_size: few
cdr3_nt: TGCAGTGCTAGAGGCGAGGGGCGCGGCTACACCTTC
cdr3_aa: CSARGEGRGYTF

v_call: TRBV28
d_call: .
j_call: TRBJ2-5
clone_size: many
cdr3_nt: TGTGCCAGCAGTATCCCGGGACGTACAAAAGAGACCCAGTACTTC
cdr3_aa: CASSIPGRTKETQYF

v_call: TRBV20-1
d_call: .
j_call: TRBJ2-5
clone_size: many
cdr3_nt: TGCAGTGCCCAACGGGTGGCGGGGACTTTCCAAGAGACCCAGTACTTC
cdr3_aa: CSAQRVAGTFQETQYF

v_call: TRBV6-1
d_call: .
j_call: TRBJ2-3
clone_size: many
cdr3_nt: TGTGCCAGCAGCCACGGGCCAGGGGATCGGGCAGATACGCAGTATTTT
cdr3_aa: CASSHGPGDRADTQYF

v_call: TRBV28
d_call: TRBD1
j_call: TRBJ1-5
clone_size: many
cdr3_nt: TGTGCCAGCAGGGGGACAGGGGCCCCCACCTTGGAGGTTTTAAGCAATCAGCCCCAGCATTTT
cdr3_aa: CASRGTGAPTLEVLSNQPQHF

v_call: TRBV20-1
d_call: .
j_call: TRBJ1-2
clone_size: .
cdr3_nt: TGCAGTGCTAGAGATTCTCGGTTCTCCTATGGCTACTCCTTC
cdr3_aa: CSARDSRFSYGYSF

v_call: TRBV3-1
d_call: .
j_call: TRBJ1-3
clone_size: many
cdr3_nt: TGTGCCAGCAGCCAGGGACCTGGGGACACCATATATTTT
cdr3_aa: CASSQGPGDTIYF